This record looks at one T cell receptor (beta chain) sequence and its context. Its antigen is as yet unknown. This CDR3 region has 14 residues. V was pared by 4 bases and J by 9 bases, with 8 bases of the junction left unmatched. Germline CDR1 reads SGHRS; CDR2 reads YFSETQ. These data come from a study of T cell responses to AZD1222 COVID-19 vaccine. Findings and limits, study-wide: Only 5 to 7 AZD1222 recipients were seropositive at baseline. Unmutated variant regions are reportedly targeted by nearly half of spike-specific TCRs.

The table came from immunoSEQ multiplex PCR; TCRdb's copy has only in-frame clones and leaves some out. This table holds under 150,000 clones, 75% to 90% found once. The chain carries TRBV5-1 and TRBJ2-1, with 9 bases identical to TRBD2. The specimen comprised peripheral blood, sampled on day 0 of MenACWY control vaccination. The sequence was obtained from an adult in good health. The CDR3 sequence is CASSNSGTSIEQFF. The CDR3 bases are TGCGCCAGCAGCAATTCCGGGACTAGCATTGAGCAGTTCTTC.